Given below is one T cell receptor beta chain in context. The antigen it binds to is not known. Per-nucleotide qualities are absent, and no much larger clonotype sits a single base away. The CDR3 regions of human TCRbeta chains were subjected to immunosequencing. Turning to the authors' computational methods: TCRs in the repertoires were compared against a reference library of SARS-CoV-2-specific TCRs that had been generated with the MIRA antigen-specificity platform. Breadth was defined as the fraction of unique TCRs that were SARS-CoV-2-associated, and depth was defined as the fraction of total T cells that were SARS-CoV-2-associated. Using the MIRA data, each spike-specific TCR was mapped to the spike region that the TCR reacts to and placed in a CD4 or CD8 class. Log10-transformed breadth and depth values were compared by one-way ANOVA with Sidak's multiple comparisons tests. Held by TCRdb, this immuneACCESS table contains in-frame sequences only and omits some clones. Under half of the omission traces to an unresolved V gene where checked; the cause of the rest is unknown. The DNA gave D and trimming, while V, J and clone size come from that table. Present in this sample are 84,000 or so clones, approximately 89% of which were seen just once. In total, the top ten clones hold about 16% of the sample.

These data are taken from a study of T cell responses to AZD1222 COVID-19 vaccine (dated by TCRdb to the early 2020s). A note on the overall study: AZD1222 recipients whose second dose came at about 4 weeks and those whose second dose came at about 12 weeks were combined into one group, since spike-specific TCR depth and breadth did not differ between the two schedules. TCR sequencing was performed for more than 230 trial participants, of whom roughly 200 were given two doses of AZD1222 and approximately 26 were given two doses of MenACWY control vaccine. Trial participants were enrolled by age into subgroups of 18-55, 56-69 and 70-plus years, and roughly 150, 30 and 60 TCR-sequenced participants, respectively, were included in these subgroups. Here is what the overall study found, with its caveats: In the small 56-69-year group, the increase in depth fell short of significance, most likely because of low power. Epitopes outside the regions mutated in the B.1.351 and B.1.1.7 variants were reportedly recognized by nearly half of the unique spike-specific TCRs. Most participants were white British and females outnumbered males, and the authors suggested that clonal diversity may have been underestimated. CD4 TCRs associated with the vaccine covered the entire spike protein, and the dominant responses were in regions 160-218 and 743-854. After two AZD1222 doses, spike-specific TCR breadth and depth were significantly higher than at day 0 and than in MenACWY recipients. Conclusions about previously exposed vaccinees are limited, since just five or six AZD1222 recipients were seropositive for SARS-CoV-2 at baseline. Because no day 14 peak-response samples were available, the repertoires could be characterized only after the peak T cell response.

The CDR3, cysteine through phenylalanine, is 18 amino acids long. Only the CDR3 portion is preserved as DNA: 54 bases, with reading frame beginning at the first base. The time point label, as the study defines it: baseline before first vaccination. Vaccinee samples were obtained from the UK trials COV001 and COV002, which included a single-blind randomized controlled phase 2/3 trial of AZD1222 (ChAdOx1 nCoV-19) in healthy adults. Trial participant PBMC samples were collected at day 0 and day 28 after the second dose for TCRbeta chain sequencing. The sequence derives from an adult in good health. Rearrangement joined TRBV7-5 to TRBJ2-1. TRBV7-5 is classified as a pseudogene. This specimen consisted of peripheral blood, obtained on day 0 of AZD1222 vaccination. The CDR3 corresponds to CARSLKTRQGLSYNEQFF. The bases are TGTGCCAGAAGCCTAAAAACTCGACAGGGACTATCCTACAATGAGCAGTTCTTC.